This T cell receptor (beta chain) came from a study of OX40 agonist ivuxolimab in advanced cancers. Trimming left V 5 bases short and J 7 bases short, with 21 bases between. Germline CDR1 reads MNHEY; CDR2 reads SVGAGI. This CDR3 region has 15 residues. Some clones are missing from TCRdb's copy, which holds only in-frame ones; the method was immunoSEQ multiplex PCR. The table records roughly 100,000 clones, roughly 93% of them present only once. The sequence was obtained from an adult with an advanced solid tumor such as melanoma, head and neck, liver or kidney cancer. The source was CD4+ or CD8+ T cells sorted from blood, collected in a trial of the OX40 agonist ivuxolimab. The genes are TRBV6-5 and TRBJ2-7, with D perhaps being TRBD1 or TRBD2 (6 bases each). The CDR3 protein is CASSPPRTGAREQYF. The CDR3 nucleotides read TGTGCCAGCAGTCCCCCCCGGACGGGGGCTAGGGAGCAGTACTTC.